This TCR beta chain is from a study of patients and donors after allogeneic stem cell transplantation. This clonotype was observed a handful of times. Trimming stripped 5 bases from V and 6 bases from J, with 14 bases between. The CDR3 consists of 15 residues. Each CDR3 protein gets one entry after TCRdb re-called the RT-PCR reads with MiXCR. The data show some 960,000 distinct CDR3 sequences, roughly 17% seen once. The gene calls are TRBV12-3 or TRBV12-4 and TRBJ1-6; D call uncertain. The sequence derives from a human donor who was either an allogeneic HSCT recipient or a stem cell or donor lymphocyte infusion donor (not recorded which). It is not recorded whose cells these are; they may come from a transplant donor. The sequenced material came from blood, either unsorted or a sorted T cell fraction (not recorded which). The CDR3 loop reads CASSPRARANSPLHF. The CDR3 DNA reads as TGTGCCAGCAGTCCGCGAGCTAGGGCTAATTCACCCCTCCACTTT.